These 27 T cell receptor beta chains came from one sample sequenced in a study of cytomegalovirus exposure and HLA in healthy donors (dated by TCRdb to 2015 to 2018). Libraries were constructed by the immunoSEQ multiplex PCR assay. The multiplex PCR relied on a mix of 60 forward primers for TCR Vbeta segments and 13 reverse primers for TCR Jbeta segments. In TCRdb, the immuneACCESS table is reduced to in-frame sequences with V and J assigned. These tables do not hold every clone; where another copy was compared, an unresolved V gene accounts for under half, and the others remain unexplained. A total of around 210,000 clones appear in this sample, around four fifths of them only once. The ten largest clones represent about 1.7% of the sample. The sequenced sample consisted of PBMCs. These receptors were taken from a man in his forties or fifties in good health and CMV-seronegative.

This clone was counted once. V and J are TRBV13 and TRBJ2-3; 8 bases are shared with TRBD1. There are 16 residues in the CDR3. J gave up 5 bases and V 3 bases, and 10 bases lay outside the gene matches. Germline CDR1 and CDR2: PRHDT and FYEKMQ (reference sequence). This CDR3 reads CASSLPQGAREDTQYF. The DNA for the CDR3 is TGTGCCAGCAGCTTGCCCCAGGGGGCTCGGGAAGATACGCAGTATTTT. Complete variable domain (other parts from reference TRBV13 and TRBJ2-3): AAGVIQSPRHLIKEKRETATLKCYPIPRHDTVYWYQQGPGQDPQFLISFYEKMQSDKGSIPDRFSAQQFSDYHSELNMSSLELGDSALYFCASSLPQGAREDTQYFGPGTRLTVL.

This sequence joins TRBV11-2 and TRBJ1-2, with 8 bases fitting TRBD1. The J segment lost 4 bases and the V segment lost 5 bases, leaving 0 bases of the junction unmatched. The CDR3 length is 12 residues. Germline V CDR1 and CDR2: SGHAT, FQNNGV. CDR3 bases: TGTGCCAGCAGCGGGACAGGCTATGGCTACACCTTC. It specifies CASSGTGYGYTF.

The V and J genes are TRBV28 and TRBJ1-2; tentatively, D is TRBD1 (5 bases). This CDR3 is built from 13 residues. V was pared by 3 bases and J by 4 bases, with 9 bases between. CDR1 is MDHEN, CDR2 SYDVKM, per germline. CDR3 loop: CASSLDKIYGYTF. The CDR3 DNA reads as TGTGCCAGCAGTTTGGACAAGATCTATGGCTACACCTTC.

V and J are TRBV4-1 and TRBJ2-7; D perhaps matches TRBD2 (5 bases). CDR3 length: 14 residues. From germline, CDR1 is MGHRA and CDR2 YSYEKL. With 3 bases removed from V and 6 bases from J, the gap between germline ends came to 15 bases. DNA of the CDR3: TGCGCCAGCAGCCACCTACCGAGGGTCCCCGAGCAGTACTTC. Its translation: CASSHLPRVPEQYF.

The rearrangement links TRBV5-1 to TRBJ1-2, with D perhaps TRBD1 (5 bases). Deletions cut 7 bases from V and 4 bases from J, with 14 bases between. The CDR3 totals 13 residues. Germline-derived CDR1 and CDR2 are SGHRS and YFSETQ. The CDR3 region has the DNA TGCGCCAGCCGAACGGACAATCCCTATGGCTACACCTTC. Translation gives CASRTDNPYGYTF.

The rearrangement uses TRBV12-2 and TRBJ1-3; the table's D gene call, TRBD1, was not cross checked with the DNA. TRBV12-2 is annotated as a pseudogene. This CDR3 has 14 residues. The CDR3 sequence: CASRLQGSRNTIYF. The CDR3 region has the DNA TGTGCAAGTCGCCTACAGGGGTCCAGAAACACCATATATTTT.

This clone was counted a few times. The chain combines TRBV5-1 with TRBJ1-1; the match to TRBD1 covers 7 bases. The junction had 10 bases not matched to a gene; V was cut back by 2 bases and J by 0 bases. CDR1 is SGHRS and CDR2 is YFSETQ in the germline V gene. The CDR3 has 17 amino acids. The CDR3 region has the DNA TGCGCCAGCAGCTTCAGGGACAGCAGTTACATGAACACTGAAGCTTTCTTT. It specifies CASSFRDSSYMNTEAFF.

Only a few counts were recorded for this clone. The rearrangement links TRBV19 to TRBJ2-1, with 8 bases fitting TRBD1. After removal of 4 bases from V and 6 bases from J, the junction contained 17 bases not matched to a gene. This CDR3 spans 18 amino acids. Germline V gene data show CDR1 as LNHDA and CDR2 as SQIVND (reference sequence). CDR3 in DNA: TGTGCCAGTAGTACTAAGCCCCCAGACAGGGGAAGGAGCAATGAGCAGTTCTTC. Encoded protein: CASSTKPPDRGRSNEQFF.

This chain uses TRBV5-4 with TRBJ2-7; TRBD2 matches at 10 bases. The germline V gene encodes CDR1 SGHNT and CDR2 YYREEE (reference sequence). The CDR3 spans 16 residues. The trim removed 3 bases at V and 2 bases at J, leaving 8 bases unmatched. As DNA, the CDR3 is TGTGCCAGCAGCTACCTAGCGGGAGTTAGCACCTACGAGCAGTACTTC. Protein sequence: CASSYLAGVSTYEQYF.

The chain is built from TRBV6-1 and TRBJ1-3; D possibly corresponds to TRBD1 (6 bases). Trimming took off 5 bases at V and 0 bases at J, with 8 bases between the two ends. CDR1 and CDR2 (germline): MNHNS, SASEGT. CDR3 length: 14 amino acids. Here the CDR3 DNA reads TGTGCCAGCAGTAGGGACATCTCTGGAAACACCATATATTTT. Translation gives CASSRDISGNTIYF.

This rearrangement joins TRBV7-9 to TRBJ2-7; TRBD2 is a possible D gene (5 bases). The length of the CDR3 is 15 residues. Trimming shortened V by 1 base and J by 7 bases, and 17 bases separated the two germline ends. The V gene's germline CDR1 is SEHNR and CDR2 FQNEAQ (reference sequence). The CDR3 here is CASSLVGWLGEEQYF. The CDR3 DNA reads TGTGCCAGCAGCTTAGTCGGTTGGCTCGGGGAGGAGCAGTACTTC.

This chain joins TRBV28 and TRBJ2-7; no clear D gene. V was trimmed by 6 bases and J by 6 bases, leaving 15 bases between them. In germline, CDR1 is MDHEN, CDR2 SYDVKM. The CDR3 runs to 13 residues. Here the CDR3 DNA reads TGTGCCAGCAGACCTGACTCGTACCGCGAGCAGTACTTC. This gives the protein CASRPDSYREQYF.

This chain uses TRBV15 with TRBJ2-2, with 8 bases fitting TRBD2. Germline-derived CDR1 and CDR2 are LNHNV and YYDKDF (reference sequence). The CDR3 covers 16 residues. Trimming cost V 2 bases and J 1 base; bases outside gene matches: 3. The CDR3 nucleotides read TGTGCCACCAGCAGACGAGCGGGAGTGAACACCGGGGAGCTGTTTTTT. Its protein product is CATSRRAGVNTGELFF.

V gene TRBV5-1 combines with J gene TRBJ2-7; 8 bases line up with TRBD1. This CDR3 is 15 amino acids long. Germline loops: CDR1 SGHRS, CDR2 YFSETQ. V shed 4 bases, J shed 4 bases, and the junction held 10 bases outside the gene matches. CDR3 coding DNA: TGCGCCAGCAGCACCGGACAGGGATTCCGTTACGAGCAGTACTTC. Protein sequence: CASSTGQGFRYEQYF. Complete variable domain (other parts from reference TRBV5-1 and TRBJ2-7): KAGVTQTPRYLIKTRGQQVTLSCSPISGHRSVSWYQQTPGQGLQFLFEYFSETQRNKGNFPGRFSGRQFSNSRSEMNVSTLELGDSALYLCASSTGQGFRYEQYFGPGTRLTVT.

The chain has TRBV19 and TRBJ2-5; 9 nucleotides align to TRBD2. The germline gives CDR1 LNHDA, CDR2 SQIVND (reference sequence). Trimming removed 3 bases from V and 5 bases from J; junction bases left unmatched: 7. The CDR3 is 15 amino acids. The CDR3 reads CASSMRREGGETQYF. CDR3 sequence (DNA): TGTGCCAGTAGTATGCGGCGGGAGGGTGGGGAGACCCAGTACTTC.

In its sample, this clone was seen once. The chain recombines TRBV27 with TRBJ2-7, with TRBD1 matching over 11 bases. V lost 4 bases to trimming and J lost 3 bases; unmatched junction nucleotides: 8. The CDR3 loop spans 16 amino acids. Germline V lookup: CDR1 MNHEY, CDR2 SMNVEV (reference sequence). DNA of the CDR3: TGTGCCAGCAGTTCGTATGCCGGGACAGGGGGCTACGAGCAGTACTTC. Residues: CASSSYAGTGGYEQYF.

The chain carries TRBV29-1 and TRBJ2-1; tentative D call: TRBD2 (6 bases). This CDR3 contains 14 residues. Deletions cut 4 bases from V and 5 bases from J, with 15 bases between. The germline CDR1 and CDR2 sequences are SQVTM and ANQGSEA. CDR3 in amino acids: CSVVSGDADNEQFF. CDR3 nucleotide sequence: TGCAGCGTTGTATCGGGGGACGCCGACAATGAGCAGTTCTTC.

The chain links TRBV5-4 to TRBJ2-7; D might be TRBD2 (6 bases). V lost 1 base, J lost 9 bases, and 14 bases lay in between. Germline loops: CDR1 SGHNT, CDR2 YYREEE (reference sequence). The length of the CDR3 is 13 residues. CDR3 DNA: TGTGCCAGCAGCTTGAACCCGGATAGCGGGCAGTACTTC. This sequence encodes CASSLNPDSGQYF.

The DNA of the CDR3 is TGTGCCAGCTCACCCGGGACAGGGGGTCCCCCCTCCTACGAGCAGTACTTC. It translates to CASSPGTGGPPSYEQYF. This chain uses TRBV18 with TRBJ2-7; 11 bases map to TRBD1. Germline V gives CDR1 KGHSH, CDR2 LQKENI. Germline trimming cut 3 bases from V and 0 bases from J; bases unmatched to any gene: 7. This CDR3 is built from 17 residues.

CDR3 bases: TGTGCCAGCAGTTTATACAGCCAAGAGACCCAGTACTTC. It codes for CASSLYSQETQYF. The rearrangement links TRBV27 to TRBJ2-5; D not certain. This CDR3 comprises 13 residues. Germline V lookup: CDR1 MNHEY, CDR2 SMNVEV (reference sequence). The V end lost 1 base, the J end lost 1 base, and 4 bases lay between the germline ends.

This clone was seen only a few times. J is TRBJ2-7 and V is TRBV7-7; TRBD2 is a possible D gene (5 bases). This CDR3 comprises 15 residues. V lost 5 bases and J 2 bases, leaving 16 bases between the germline ends. In germline, CDR1 is SSHAT, CDR2 FNYEAQ (reference sequence). The CDR3 here is CASSLRGADTYEQYF. CDR3 nucleotide sequence: TGTGCCAGCAGCCTCCGCGGAGCGGATACCTACGAGCAGTACTTC.

The V gene is TRBV5-4, the J gene TRBJ2-1, with D maybe TRBD2 (5 bases). From germline, CDR1 is SGHNT and CDR2 YYREEE (reference sequence). CDR3 size: 12 residues. The germline V and J ends were trimmed by 1 base and 11 bases, with 10 bases remaining between them. The CDR3 sequence: CASSLFGSQQFF. Here the CDR3 DNA reads TGTGCCAGCAGCTTGTTTGGGAGCCAGCAGTTCTTC.

This sequence joins TRBV11-2 and TRBJ2-2; D gene ambiguous. V shed 5 bases and J shed 4 bases, with 8 bases lying between them. The CDR3 extends over 13 amino acids. The germline gives CDR1 SGHAT, CDR2 FQNNGV. The chain's CDR3 is CASSPRFTGELFF. The CDR3 bases are TGTGCCAGCAGCCCGCGTTTCACCGGGGAGCTGTTTTTT.

This clone was counted only a few times. The chain uses TRBV9 and TRBJ2-5, with TRBD2 matching 9 bases. TRBJ2-7 matches the DNA end more closely, so the J call is doubtful. CDR3 length equals 15 residues. Germline values: CDR1 SGDLS, CDR2 YYNGEE. CDR3 sequence (DNA): TGTGCCAGCAGCGTAGATAGCGGGAGCGTCTACGAGCAGTACTTC. Amino acids: CASSVDSGSVYEQYF.

V and J are TRBV2 and TRBJ1-1; 8 positions match TRBD1. CDR3 length: 14 amino acids. J lost 5 bases, V lost 3 bases, and 5 bases had no gene match. Germline V gene lookup returns CDR1 SNHLY and CDR2 FYNNEI. The CDR3 coding sequence is TGTGCCAGCAGTGAGGCAGGGGGCATGACTGAAGCTTTCTTT. Protein product: CASSEAGGMTEAFF.

In this sample, this clone turned up a few times. The gene calls are TRBV7-2 and TRBJ1-1; D gene uncertain. This CDR3 region has 13 residues. Germline V gene sequence: CDR1 SGHTA, CDR2 FQGNSA. Trimming took 1 base from V and 3 from J, leaving 6 bases between them. This CDR3 is CASSLERDTEAFF. The CDR3 region has the DNA TGTGCCAGCAGCTTAGAGAGGGACACTGAAGCTTTCTTT.

The J gene is TRBJ1-5, the V gene TRBV7-9; no firm D call. There are 14 residues in the CDR3. V was trimmed by 6 bases and J by 2 bases, leaving 11 bases between them. Germline V gene lookup returns CDR1 SEHNR and CDR2 FQNEAQ (reference sequence). The CDR3 reads CASRGGKGNQPQHF. CDR3 DNA: TGTGCCAGCAGGGGAGGCAAGGGCAATCAGCCCCAGCATTTT.